These 30 T cell receptor beta chains were sequenced from one sample in a study of blood T cell repertoires in COVID-19. Only in-frame clones appear in the TCRdb table, and some are missing; sequencing was by immunoSEQ multiplex PCR. Of fewer than 100,000 clones detected, less than 90% appear once; the ten largest clones hold under 4.5%. Sequenced input: peripheral blood. The source is a man aged 60 to 75 with acute or convalescent COVID-19.

This chain connects TRBV29-1 to TRBJ2-1, with TRBD2 matching over 10 bases. This CDR3 is 15 amino acids long. Germline CDR1 and CDR2: SQVTM and ANQGSEA. The ends lost 3 bases at V and 2 bases at J; junction bases unmatched: 4. CDR3 DNA: TGCAGCGTTGAGGAGGGGACTAGCGCCTACAATGAGCAGTTCTTC. Translating gives CSVEEGTSAYNEQFF.

The chain uses TRBV10-3 and TRBJ2-7; 7 bases map to TRBD2. V was pared by 3 bases and J by 3 bases, with 2 bases of the junction left unmatched. Germline CDR1 is ENHRY and CDR2 is SYGVKD. The CDR3 is made up of 13 amino acids. This CDR3 is CAISDGTIYEQYF. CDR3 sequence (DNA): TGTGCCATCAGTGATGGGACTATCTACGAGCAGTACTTC.

This rearrangement joins TRBV10-3 to TRBJ2-3; D ambiguous. V was pared by 10 bases and J by 0 bases, with 14 bases between. The length of the CDR3 is 14 residues. Germline assignment: CDR1 ENHRY and CDR2 SYGVKD. CDR3 residues: CATLAESSTDTQYF. DNA of the CDR3: TGTGCCACGTTGGCGGAGTCTAGCACAGATACGCAGTATTTT.

The gene calls are TRBV4-3 and TRBJ2-1, with 11 bases lining up with TRBD2. The CDR3 sequence is 16 residues long. V shed 4 bases and J 6 bases; nucleotides not matched to a gene: 8. Germline V gives CDR1 LGHNA, CDR2 YSLEER. The CDR3 here is CASSRSSGGASNEQFF. The CDR3 DNA sequence: TGCGCCAGCAGCCGGAGTAGCGGGGGGGCTTCCAATGAGCAGTTCTTC.

This clone has a handful of counts. J is TRBJ2-7 and V is TRBV19, with D perhaps TRBD2 (5 bases). Germline CDR1 and CDR2: LNHDA and SQIVND (reference sequence). The CDR3 is 13 residues long. Between the trimmed V and J ends, which lost 6 bases and 1 base, there was a span of 10 bases. CDR3 in DNA: TGTGCCAGTAGCTACACTAGTTCCTACGAGCAGTACTTC. Protein product: CASSYTSSYEQYF.

This clone was seen just once. This sequence joins TRBV5-1 and TRBJ1-4, with 7 bases that match TRBD1. CDR3 length: 15 amino acids. Germline-derived CDR1 and CDR2 are SGHRS and YFSETQ. The junction had 5 bases not matched to a gene; V was cut back by 3 bases and J by 3 bases. The CDR3: CASSWRDRPNEKLFF. The CDR3 coding sequence is TGCGCCAGCAGCTGGCGGGACAGACCTAATGAAAAACTGTTTTTT.

This chain connects TRBV18 to TRBJ1-2; D unclear. The germline V gene encodes CDR1 KGHSH and CDR2 LQKENI. Trimming took 10 bases from V and 4 from J, leaving 13 bases between them. This CDR3 has 12 residues. CDR3 bases: TGTGCCACCACCGACGGGATCTATGGCTACACCTTC. This sequence encodes CATTDGIYGYTF.

This clone was observed a handful of times. The same CDR3 arises from other DNA sequences in this sample as well. The chain has TRBV24-1 and TRBJ2-3; 7 bases are shared with TRBD1. V lost 4 bases to trimming and J lost 1 base; unmatched junction nucleotides: 1. This CDR3 contains 14 residues. The germline gives CDR1 KGHDR, CDR2 SFDVKD. In DNA form, the CDR3 reads TGTGCCACCAGTGACACAGGGGGCACAGATACGCAGTATTTT. It translates to CATSDTGGTDTQYF.

The chain employs TRBV19 and TRBJ2-7; 8 bases are a match to TRBD1. The CDR3 loop spans 14 amino acids. The V gene's germline CDR1 is LNHDA and CDR2 SQIVND (reference sequence). V lost 4 bases to trimming and J lost 3 bases; unmatched junction nucleotides: 5. The CDR3 nucleotides are TGTGCCAGTAGTAAGGACAGGGAAGTCTACGAGCAGTACTTC. This codes for CASSKDREVYEQYF. The complete variable domain, with remaining parts taken from reference TRBV19 and TRBJ2-7, reads DGGITQSPKYLFRKEGQNVTLSCEQNLNHDAMYWYRQDPGQGLRLIYYSQIVNDFQKGDIAEGYSVSREKKESFPLTVTSAQKNPTAFYLCASSKDREVYEQYFGPGTRLTVT.

This clone was counted once. The gene calls are TRBV6-5 and TRBJ2-7; the match to TRBD2 covers 11 bases. Germline CDR1 reads MNHEY; CDR2 reads SVGAGI. The V and J ends lost 5 bases and 7 bases, in that order; junction bases with no gene match: 7. The CDR3 is 14 residues long. The CDR3 DNA follows: TGTGCCAGCAGTAGACTAGCGGGACAGGGAGAGCAGTACTTC. It codes for CASSRLAGQGEQYF.

The chain joins TRBV9 to TRBJ1-3, with 9 bases fitting TRBD1. This CDR3 contains 16 residues. After removal of 4 bases from V and 3 bases from J, the junction contained 8 bases not matched to a gene. Germline lookup yields CDR1 SGDLS and CDR2 YYNGEE. CDR3 protein: CASSLGQGARGNTIYF. DNA of the CDR3: TGTGCCAGCAGCCTGGGACAGGGCGCACGTGGAAACACCATATATTTT.

This clone was detected once. The V and J genes are TRBV6-5 and TRBJ1-1; the D is unclear. This CDR3 is 16 amino acids long. The V gene lost 0 bases and the J gene lost 3 bases, with 14 bases spanning the gap. Germline assignment: CDR1 MNHEY and CDR2 SVGAGI. The CDR3 region has the DNA TGTGCCAGCAGTTACTCTCAGGAGGGAAGGGACACTGAAGCTTTCTTT. It encodes CASSYSQEGRDTEAFF.

This chain's CDR3 is CASSSHRQGGTEAFF. The CDR3 nucleotides read TGTGCCAGCAGCTCACACCGACAGGGGGGCACTGAAGCTTTCTTT. The genes are TRBV7-2 and TRBJ1-1, with TRBD1 matching 9 bases. The J segment lost 4 bases and the V segment lost 4 bases, leaving 7 bases of the junction unmatched. The CDR3 sequence is 15 residues long. Germline CDR1 reads SGHTA; CDR2 reads FQGNSA.

The chain couples TRBV4-1 to TRBJ2-5; 12 bases match TRBD2. The CDR3 is 15 residues long. CDR1 and CDR2 (germline): MGHRA, YSYEKL. With V trimmed by 4 bases and J by 4 bases, 4 bases remained unmatched. The CDR3 nucleotides read TGCGCCAGCAGCCGCCTACTAGCGGGGGGAGAGACCCAGTACTTC. Its translation is CASSRLLAGGETQYF.

This chain uses TRBV4-1 with TRBJ2-3; a weak D match, TRBD2 (6 bases). Trimming took 1 base from V and 6 from J, leaving 8 bases between them. The germline V gene encodes CDR1 MGHRA and CDR2 YSYEKL. The CDR3 runs to 13 residues. CDR3 in amino acids: CASSQAGVDTQYF. For the CDR3, the DNA is TGCGCCAGCAGCCAAGCGGGGGTTGATACGCAGTATTTT.

This chain connects TRBV6-5 to TRBJ2-7; TRBD2 agrees at 8 bases. V lost 6 bases and J lost 4; bases outside the gene matches: 11. The CDR3 sequence is 15 residues long. Germline V gene data show CDR1 as MNHEY and CDR2 as SVGAGI. CDR3 bases: TGTGCCAGCAGGCATAGCGGGAAAAAGGAGTACGAGCAGTACTTC. It codes for CASRHSGKKEYEQYF.

This clone appeared once. The chain is built from TRBV4-2 and TRBJ2-2; maybe TRBD1 (6 bases). There are 17 residues in the CDR3. Per the germline V gene, CDR1 is LGHNA and CDR2 is YNFKEQ. The V gene lost 4 bases and the J gene lost 5 bases, with 20 bases spanning the gap. In DNA form, the CDR3 reads TGTGCCAGCAGCCTCCGGACAGCCGGGGTCCGAACCGGGGAGCTGTTTTTT. It specifies CASSLRTAGVRTGELFF.

This chain connects TRBV18 to TRBJ2-3, with 7 bases identical to TRBD2. Trimming at V came to 4 bases and at J to 2 bases, leaving 3 bases not matched to a gene. The CDR3 loop spans 14 amino acids. Per the germline V gene, CDR1 is KGHSH and CDR2 is LQKENI. This CDR3 is CASSLAGSTDTQYF. The CDR3 bases are TGTGCCAGCTCACTAGCGGGCTCCACAGATACGCAGTATTTT. The complete variable domain, with remaining parts taken from reference TRBV18 and TRBJ2-3, reads NAGVMQNPRHLVRRRGQEARLRCSPMKGHSHVYWYRQLPEEGLKFMVYLQKENIIDESGMPKERFSAEFPKEGPSILRIQQVVRGDSAAYFCASSLAGSTDTQYFGPGTRLTVL.

The chain combines TRBV10-1 with TRBJ2-3, with unresolved D. The germline gives CDR1 WNHNN, CDR2 SYGVQD (reference sequence). CDR3 length equals 11 residues. V was trimmed by 6 bases and J by 5 bases, leaving 6 bases between them. This CDR3 is CASRRGDTQYF. In DNA, the CDR3 is TGCGCCAGCAGACGCGGAGATACGCAGTATTTT.

The rearrangement links TRBV5-1 to TRBJ2-2; a possible D gene is TRBD1 (5 bases). The V end was cut by 2 bases, the J end by 7 bases, with 12 bases between. This CDR3 has 14 residues. Germline assignment: CDR1 SGHRS and CDR2 YFSETQ. The CDR3 spells CASSLYDRDGELFF. The CDR3 DNA reads as TGCGCCAGCAGCTTATACGACAGAGACGGGGAGCTGTTTTTT.

The chain links TRBV7-2 to TRBJ2-1; TRBD1 might be the D (5 bases). Trimming pared 2 bases from V and 0 bases from J, leaving 8 bases between. CDR3 length: 15 residues. Germline lookup yields CDR1 SGHTA and CDR2 FQGNSA. The CDR3: CASSLRQSSYNEQFF. CDR3 DNA sequence: TGTGCCAGCAGCTTAAGACAGAGCTCCTACAATGAGCAGTTCTTC.

The CDR3, as DNA: TGTGCCAGCAGTTACTCCCGGGTAGGAGAGACCCAGTACTTC. Residues: CASSYSRVGETQYF. The chain is built from TRBV6-5 and TRBJ2-5; no firm D call. The CDR3 runs 14 residues. Germline CDR1 reads MNHEY; CDR2 reads SVGAGI. Trimming pared 0 bases from V and 4 bases from J, leaving 9 bases between.

The chain joins TRBV7-2 to TRBJ2-3; D unclear. The V and J ends lost 1 base and 5 bases respectively, with 10 bases between them. The V gene's germline CDR1 is SGHTA and CDR2 FQGNSA. There are 14 residues in the CDR3. The CDR3 here is CASSLVGRIDTQYF. The CDR3 region has the DNA TGTGCCAGCAGCTTAGTTGGCAGAATAGATACGCAGTATTTT.

The chain joins TRBV7-8 to TRBJ2-7, with D perhaps TRBD1 (5 bases). V lost 7 bases, J lost 3 bases, and 13 bases lay in between. This CDR3 is built from 13 residues. Germline CDR1 and CDR2: SGHVS and FQNEAQ. The CDR3 sequence: CASTSGQGYEQYF. CDR3 nucleotide sequence: TGTGCCAGCACCTCGGGTCAGGGCTACGAGCAGTACTTC.

The chain links TRBV6-5 to TRBJ1-2, with D possibly matching TRBD1 (6 bases). V gave up 0 bases and J gave up 0 bases, with 8 bases separating them. Germline V gene sequence: CDR1 MNHEY, CDR2 SVGAGI. The CDR3 has 15 residues. The CDR3 region has the DNA TGTGCCAGCAGTTACTCTCAGGGGCCTAACTATGGCTACACCTTC. It encodes CASSYSQGPNYGYTF.

This clone was picked up one time. The chain is built from TRBV6-1 and TRBJ1-5; D may be TRBD1 (6 bases). With 2 bases removed from V and 4 bases from J, the gap between germline ends came to 15 bases. The CDR3 runs 16 residues. The germline V gene has CDR1 MNHNS and CDR2 SASEGT. Here the CDR3 DNA reads TGTGCCAGCAGTGAACGGTCCAGGGGACCTAATCAGCCCCAGCATTTT. Protein sequence: CASSERSRGPNQPQHF.

The chain carries TRBV12-3 or TRBV12-4 and TRBJ1-4; no reliable D call. The CDR3 totals 13 residues. The V end was cut by 6 bases, the J end by 0 bases, with 5 bases between. The CDR3 spells CASSYATNEKLFF. The CDR3 DNA reads TGTGCCAGCAGCTATGCAACTAATGAAAAACTGTTTTTT.

This chain joins TRBV5-1 and TRBJ2-7, with D possibly TRBD1 on 5 matching bases. The CDR3 runs to 14 residues. Germline CDR1 and CDR2: SGHRS and YFSETQ. V lost 4 bases to trimming and J lost 5 bases, with 16 bases between them. For the CDR3, the DNA is TGCGCCAGCAGCCCCTTACAGGCCCCCCACGAGCAGTACTTC. This encodes CASSPLQAPHEQYF.

The rearrangement uses TRBV5-1 and TRBJ2-7; D might be TRBD2 (6 bases). The CDR3 length is 14 residues. Trimming removed 4 bases at V and 0 bases at J, with 11 bases between. Per germline, CDR1 SGHRS and CDR2 YFSETQ. CDR3 in amino acids: CASSPMTSSYEQYF. In nucleotides, the CDR3 is TGCGCCAGCAGCCCGATGACTAGCTCCTACGAGCAGTACTTC.

The V call is TRBV10-3, the J call TRBJ2-6; D not certain. Germline CDR1 and CDR2: ENHRY and SYGVKD. This CDR3 comprises 12 residues. The ends were cut back, 10 bases at V and 0 bases at J, with 4 bases in the middle. The CDR3 sequence: CATSSGANVLTF. In nucleotides, the CDR3 is TGTGCCACCTCCTCTGGGGCCAACGTCCTGACTTTC.